This paragraph reports one TCR beta chain. This CDR3 contains 14 residues. Germline assignment: CDR1 SGHTA and CDR2 FQGNSA. V lost 1 base and J lost 4, with 8 bases in between. Profiling relied on immunoSEQ multiplex PCR, and the TCRdb table lists in-frame clones only, not all of them. The repertoire holds a few hundred thousand clones, less than 95% seen once, with around 3.1% in the top ten. The data stem from a study of cytomegalovirus exposure and HLA in healthy donors. This chain links TRBV7-2 with TRBJ1-3; no definite D call. The sequence derives from a woman aged 25 to 39 in good health and CMV-seronegative. The specimen was PBMCs. The DNA for the CDR3 is TGTGCCAGCAGCTTAGGCGTCAACGGAAACACCATATATTTT. It translates to CASSLGVNGNTIYF.